One sample yielded the 5 T cell receptor beta chains listed below, sequenced in a study of Tregs in tolerant kidney transplant recipients (dated by TCRdb to between 2019 and 2020). The receptor library was made with the immunoSEQ multiplex PCR assay. Here the immuneACCESS table is served through TCRdb, limited to in-frame sequences with V and J called. Missing clones are a known gap in these copies; in checked studies unresolved V genes cover under half, and the rest lacks a known reason. For this sample there are 100,000 to 150,000 clones; roughly nine tenths appear just once. The ten most abundant clones make up approximately 0.62% of the sample. Sequenced material: CD4+ T cells from blood. The receptors here all came from a human donor in good health.

This clone was observed a single time. The chain has TRBV9 and TRBJ2-5, with a tentative D call TRBD2 (5 bases). The germline gives CDR1 SGDLS, CDR2 YYNGEE. This CDR3 is built from 13 residues. V dropped 4 bases and J dropped 2 bases, with 9 bases sitting between them. The CDR3 nucleotides read TGTGCCAGCAGCCGTCGGGGACAAGAGACCCAGTACTTC. This sequence encodes CASSRRGQETQYF.

The chain joins TRBV30 to TRBJ1-2; D is uncertain. Germline CDR1 and CDR2: GTSNPN and SVGIG (reference sequence). This CDR3 spans 13 amino acids. V lost 3 bases and J lost 2, with 10 bases in between. The CDR3 loop is CAWSPGRNYGYTF. The CDR3 coding sequence is TGTGCCTGGAGCCCCGGGAGAAACTATGGCTACACCTTC.

The chain recombines TRBV7-9 with TRBJ2-7, with 8 nucleotides matching TRBD1. This CDR3 contains 13 residues. CDR1 and CDR2 (germline): SEHNR, FQNEAQ (reference sequence). V lost 4 bases to trimming and J lost 5 bases; unmatched junction nucleotides: 4. In nucleotides, the CDR3 is TGTGCCAGCAGCTCCAGGGGGCAGGACGAGCAGTACTTC. It translates to CASSSRGQDEQYF.

This clone has only one observation. The chain carries TRBV7-2 and TRBJ1-3; D possibly corresponds to TRBD1 (6 bases). V was cut by 4 bases and J by 0 bases, with 10 bases left in between. This CDR3 has 15 amino acids. Per germline, CDR1 SGHTA and CDR2 FQGNSA. CDR3 nucleotide sequence: TGTGCCAGCAGCTCCCAGGGGAGCTCTGGAAACACCATATATTTT. It translates to CASSSQGSSGNTIYF.

This rearrangement joins TRBV2 to TRBJ2-5; D remains unclear. From germline, CDR1 is SNHLY and CDR2 FYNNEI. This CDR3 has 15 amino acids. V was shortened by 3 bases and J by 5 bases, with 16 bases between the two germline ends. The CDR3 reads CASSDTGFHGETQYF. The DNA of the CDR3 is TGTGCCAGCAGTGATACCGGGTTTCACGGGGAGACCCAGTACTTC.